Listed below are T cell receptor beta chains from one sample, sequenced in a study of blood T cell repertoires in COVID-19. The method was immunoSEQ multiplex PCR; TCRdb's version includes in-frame clones alone and lacks a portion of them. The sample has around 100,000 clones, more than 85% seen once. Material: peripheral blood. The origin of the receptors is a man aged 45-65 years with active COVID-19. The CDR3 runs from the conserved cysteine through the conserved F or W. The order of the fields is V gene, clone size, J gene, D gene, CDR3 protein, CDR3 DNA. A D gene is named only where the DNA matches it firmly. Expanded clones are given a class, and other clones once, few, many or no size at all.

TRBV2,.,TRBJ2-5,.,CASGLQETQYF,TGTGCCAGCGGCCTTCAAGAGACCCAGTACTTC
TRBV18,.,TRBJ2-3,TRBD1,CASSGTALSTDTQYF,TGTGCCAGCTCGGGGACAGCCCTGAGCACAGATACGCAGTATTTT
TRBV4-1,.,TRBJ2-1,TRBD2,CASSQAGGQYNEQFF,TGCGCCAGCAGCCAGGCGGGGGGCCAATACAATGAGCAGTTCTTC
TRBV3-1/TRBV3-2,.,TRBJ1-4,.,CASSLRESEKLFF,TGTGCCAGCAGCCTCAGGGAAAGTGAAAAACTGTTTTTT
TRBV6-6,.,TRBJ1-5,.,CASTGPNQPQHF,TGTGCCAGTACAGGACCCAATCAGCCCCAGCATTTT
TRBV5-1,.,TRBJ1-1,.,CASSLYSTRNTEAFF,TGCGCCAGCAGCTTGTATTCAACCAGGAACACTGAAGCTTTCTTT
TRBV3-1/TRBV3-2,.,TRBJ1-3,.,CASSQASGQGKDTIYF,TGTGCCAGCAGCCAAGCATCGGGGCAGGGGAAGGACACCATATATTTT
TRBV4-1,once,TRBJ1-1,.,CASSQDGAGTGWAFF,TGCGCCAGCAGCCAAGATGGGGCAGGGACTGGGTGGGCTTTCTTT
TRBV7-9,.,TRBJ2-7,TRBD1,CASSSGQGANYEQYF,TGTGCCAGCAGCTCCGGACAGGGGGCGAACTACGAGCAGTACTTC
TRBV19,.,TRBJ1-2,TRBD1,CASKVWTGTSNYGYTF,TGTGCCAGCAAAGTTTGGACAGGAACATCCAACTATGGCTACACCTTC
TRBV19,.,TRBJ2-1,TRBD1,CASSIIVALGDRLYNEQFF,TGTGCCAGTAGTATTATTGTCGCCCTAGGGGACAGACTTTACAATGAGCAGTTCTTC
TRBV7-9,.,TRBJ2-5,TRBD2,CASSPLGSGGSETQYF,TGTGCCAGCAGCCCTCTCGGGAGCGGGGGGTCGGAGACCCAGTACTTC
TRBV5-4,.,TRBJ2-3,.,CASSVVVGGTQYF,TGTGCCAGCAGTGTGGTGGTGGGGGGTACGCAGTATTTT
TRBV3-1/TRBV3-2,.,TRBJ2-3,TRBD2,CASSQLAGVVITDTQYF,TGTGCCAGCAGCCAACTAGCGGGAGTGGTAATCACAGATACGCAGTATTTT
TRBV9,.,TRBJ2-3,.,CASSALASTDTQYF,TGTGCCAGCAGCGCTTTAGCCAGCACAGATACGCAGTATTTT
TRBV6-5,.,TRBJ2-7,TRBD2,CASSPGLAGDEQYF,TGTGCCAGCAGTCCGGGACTAGCGGGGGACGAGCAGTACTTC
TRBV11-2,.,TRBJ1-6,.,CASSRAGAGGSPLHF,TGTGCCAGCAGCCGAGCGGGGGCCGGGGGTTCACCCCTCCACTTT
TRBV19,.,TRBJ1-1,.,CASSPNGGRTEAFF,TGTGCCAGTAGTCCGAATGGTGGGAGAACTGAAGCTTTCTTT
TRBV19,.,TRBJ2-6,.,CASSISGANVLTF,TGTGCCAGTAGCATCTCTGGGGCCAACGTCCTGACTTTC
TRBV11-2,.,TRBJ1-4,.,CASSLDMGGRLFF,TGTGCCAGCAGCTTAGATATGGGGGGAAGACTGTTTTTT